The following is a T cell receptor (beta chain) sequence with its context. No antigen is known for it. This sample is drawn from a study of cytomegalovirus exposure and HLA in healthy donors. Study-wide results and limits: Association of 15,000 to 20,000 TCR beta sequences with HLA alleles was found at 0.05 false discovery rate in a later analysis.

J lost 8 bases, V lost 5 bases, and 10 bases had no gene match. CDR1 and CDR2 from the germline V gene are SGHVS and FNYEAQ. The CDR3 runs to 14 residues. The PCR made use of 60 Vbeta and 13 Jbeta primers. Clones were read by immunoSEQ multiplex PCR, and TCRdb kept only the in-frame ones, dropping some. The table has 80,000 or so clones, about three quarters seen once. The chain uses TRBV7-6 and TRBJ1-2; 8 nucleotides agree with TRBD1. The clonotype was recovered from a woman between 35 and 50 years old in good health and CMV-seropositive. The specimen sequenced was PBMCs. The CDR3 DNA follows: TGTGCCAGCAGCCCTGTAAACAGGGGGGAGGGCTACACCTTC. This codes for CASSPVNRGEGYTF.